This T cell receptor (beta chain) was sequenced during a study of technical replicates of blood from a few donors. Only one count was recorded for this clone. V lost 1 base to trimming and J lost 4 bases; unmatched junction nucleotides: 5. Germline loops: CDR1 MGHRA, CDR2 YSYEKL. The CDR3 has 16 residues. Profiled with immunoSEQ multiplex PCR; TCRdb holds only in-frame clones, not every one. The sample yields roughly 69,000 clones, about 97% seen once. This TCR came from a human donor in good health. Sequenced input: T cells isolated from PBMCs. The chain recombines TRBV4-1 with TRBJ2-5; 11 bases are a match to TRBD2. The CDR3: CASSQALAGEIETQYF. CDR3 coding DNA: TGCGCCAGCAGCCAAGCACTAGCGGGAGAAATAGAGACCCAGTACTTC.